This TCR beta chain originates from a study of blood T cell repertoires in COVID-19. Study as a whole: Both acute and convalescent COVID-19 samples were obtained from the United States, Italy and Spain.

V dropped 1 base and J dropped 0; count of bases not matched to a gene: 5. Looked up from germline, CDR1 is SGHRS and CDR2 is YFSETQ. The CDR3 runs 16 residues. In the authors' workflow: Quantification of nucleated cells was approximated via reference gene primer amplification. Clones were sequenced by immunoSEQ multiplex PCR, and TCRdb holds only the in-frame ones, with some missing. That table is the source of V, J and clone size, and D and trimming were worked out from the DNA. The table has over 200,000 clones, 80% to 95% seen once; the top ten hold about 2.5%. Those enrolled in Seattle joined during active infection and were followed longitudinally afterward.

Sequencing input: peripheral blood. The receptor comes from a person aged 18-30 years with COVID-19, enrolled during active disease. The V call is TRBV5-1, the J call TRBJ2-3, with 7 nucleotides matching TRBD2. The CDR3 DNA is TGCGCCAGCAGCTTGCCCAGCGGGGTTAGCACAGATACGCAGTATTTT. Translating gives CASSLPSGVSTDTQYF. Variable domain in full (rest from reference TRBV5-1 and TRBJ2-3): KAGVTQTPRYLIKTRGQQVTLSCSPISGHRSVSWYQQTPGQGLQFLFEYFSETQRNKGNFPGRFSGRQFSNSRSEMNVSTLELGDSALYLCASSLPSGVSTDTQYFGPGTRLTVL.